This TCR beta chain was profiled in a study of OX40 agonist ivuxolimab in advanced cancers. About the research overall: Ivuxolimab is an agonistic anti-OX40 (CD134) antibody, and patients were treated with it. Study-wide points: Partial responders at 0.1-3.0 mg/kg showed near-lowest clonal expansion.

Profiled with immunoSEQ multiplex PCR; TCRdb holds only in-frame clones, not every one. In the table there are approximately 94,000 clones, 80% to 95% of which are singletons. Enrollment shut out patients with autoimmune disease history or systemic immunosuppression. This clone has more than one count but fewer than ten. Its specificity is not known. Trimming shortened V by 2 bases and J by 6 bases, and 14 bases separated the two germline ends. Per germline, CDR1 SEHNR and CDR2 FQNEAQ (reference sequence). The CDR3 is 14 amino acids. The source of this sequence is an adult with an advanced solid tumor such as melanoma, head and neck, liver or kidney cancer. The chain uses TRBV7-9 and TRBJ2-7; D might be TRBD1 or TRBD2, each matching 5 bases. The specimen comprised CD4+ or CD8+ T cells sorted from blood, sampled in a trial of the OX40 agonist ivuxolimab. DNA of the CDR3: TGTGCCAGCAGCTTATACGAGGGACGGGGCGAGCAGTACTTC. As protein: CASSLYEGRGEQYF. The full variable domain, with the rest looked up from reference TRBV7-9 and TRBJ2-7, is DTGVSQNPRHKITKRGQNVTFRCDPISEHNRLYWYRQTLGQGPEFLTYFQNEAQLEKSRLLSDRFSAERPKGSFSTLEIQRTEQGDSAMYLCASSLYEGRGEQYFGPGTRLTVT.